These 22 T cell receptor beta chains originate from one sample sequenced in a study of blood T cells in healthy people across ages. For the second PCR, which ran for 7 to 11 cycles, a sample-barcoded 5' primer and a J-beta primer mix were used. TCRdb independently ran MiXCR on the 5' RACE reads; one entry per CDR3 protein. Of fewer than 700,000 distinct CDR3 sequences in the sample, around 48% were seen once. Material: blood. The origin of the receptors is a man aged 80 or over in good health.

This clonotype has more than one count but fewer than ten. The chain employs TRBV12-3 or TRBV12-4 and TRBJ2-7; 8 bases match TRBD1. Trimming cost V 3 bases and J 2 bases; bases outside gene matches: 6. The CDR3 sequence is 15 residues long. CDR3 DNA: TGTGCCAGCAGTTTTGGTGGACAGGGTACCTACGAGCAGTACTTC. Protein product: CASSFGGQGTYEQYF.

This clonotype has just a few counts. The gene calls are TRBV11-3 and TRBJ2-1; 7 bases match TRBD2. The CDR3 is 13 amino acids. The germline gives CDR1 SGHNT, CDR2 YENEEA. With 8 bases clipped from V and 7 bases from J, the junction kept 8 bases outside the gene matches. CDR3 in amino acids: CASGGGPLNEQFF. The CDR3, as DNA: TGTGCCAGCGGGGGAGGGCCCTTAAATGAGCAGTTCTTC.

This rearrangement joins TRBV29-1 to TRBJ2-5; D may be TRBD2 (6 bases). Per the germline V gene, CDR1 is SQVTM and CDR2 is ANQGSEA. Trimming shortened V by 6 bases and J by 2 bases, and 13 bases separated the two germline ends. The CDR3 extends over 13 amino acids. The CDR3, as DNA: TGCAGCGTCGGACTAAGGGTGCAAGAGACCCAGTACTTC. This codes for CSVGLRVQETQYF.

This sequence joins TRBV28 and TRBJ2-1; perhaps TRBD1 as D (5 bases). The CDR3 is 14 amino acids. From germline, CDR1 is MDHEN and CDR2 SYDVKM. V was cut by 6 bases and J by 0 bases, with 9 bases left in between. Here the CDR3 reads CASRTGISYNEQFF. The CDR3 DNA reads as TGTGCCAGCAGAACAGGAATCTCCTACAATGAGCAGTTCTTC.

The rearrangement links TRBV7-9 to TRBJ2-5; 9 bases match TRBD1. The V and J ends lost 3 bases and 4 bases, in that order; junction bases with no gene match: 6. The CDR3 is 15 residues long. The V gene's germline CDR1 is SEHNR and CDR2 FQNEAQ (reference sequence). The CDR3 DNA sequence: TGTGCCAGCAGCTTTGGAGGACAGGGGAGAGAGACCCAGTACTTC. As protein: CASSFGGQGRETQYF.

The genes are TRBV6-5 and TRBJ1-1; TRBD1 agrees at 7 bases. Germline V gene sequence: CDR1 MNHEY, CDR2 SVGAGI. Trimming removed 9 bases from V and 2 bases from J; junction bases left unmatched: 9. CDR3 length: 14 amino acids. CDR3 coding DNA: TGTGCCAGAAGGGCGGGACAGTCAAACACTGAAGCTTTCTTT. It encodes CARRAGQSNTEAFF.

The genes are TRBV27 and TRBJ2-5, with TRBD1 as a possible D gene (6 bases). The CDR3 is made up of 15 amino acids. Trimming pared 4 bases from V and 1 base from J, leaving 13 bases between. CDR1 is MNHEY, CDR2 SMNVEV, per germline (reference sequence). The CDR3 loop reads CASSSPDRFQETQYF. The CDR3 bases are TGTGCCAGCAGTTCCCCTGACAGGTTCCAAGAGACCCAGTACTTC.

This clonotype has more than one count but fewer than ten. Its ends do not fully match the called genes, so a read error is possible. The chain joins TRBV7-9 to TRBJ2-7; D may be TRBD2 (5 bases). The CDR3 runs 13 residues. The germline gives CDR1 SEHNR, CDR2 FQNEAQ (reference sequence). The CDR3 DNA reads as TGCGCCAGCAGCCCAGGTGAGGGTTACGAGCAGTACTTC. It translates to CASSPGEGYEQYF.

V and J are TRBV5-6 and TRBJ1-2; TRBD1 matches at 8 bases. Germline loops: CDR1 SGHDT, CDR2 YYEEEE. This CDR3 is 13 amino acids long. V was pared by 3 bases and J by 5 bases, with 3 bases of the junction left unmatched. In nucleotides, the CDR3 is TGTGCCAGCAGCTCGGGACAGGAATATGGCTACACCTTC. Encoded protein: CASSSGQEYGYTF.

This clonotype was detected only a few times. The V call is TRBV29-1, the J call TRBJ1-2; D is possibly TRBD1 (6 bases). The CDR3 loop spans 13 amino acids. V dropped 6 bases and J dropped 3 bases, with 14 bases sitting between them. The germline gives CDR1 SQVTM, CDR2 ANQGSEA. The CDR3 sequence is CSVLGGSDYGYTF. CDR3 nucleotides: TGCAGCGTCTTGGGGGGCTCAGACTATGGCTACACCTTC. Combining the CDR3 with reference TRBV29-1 and TRBJ1-2 gives the whole variable domain SAVISQKPSRDICQRGTSLTIQCQVDSQVTMMFWYRQQPGQSLTLIATANQGSEATYESGFVIDKFPISRPNLTFSTLTVSNMSPEDSSIYLCSVLGGSDYGYTFGSGTRLTVV.

Comment on this clonotype: A much more abundant neighbour one base away suggests this may be a read error. This sequence joins TRBV7-2 and TRBJ2-3; either TRBD1 or TRBD2 may supply D (7 bases each). CDR3 size: 16 residues. The V end was cut by 4 bases, the J end by 4 bases, with 18 bases between. Germline V gene data show CDR1 as SGHTA and CDR2 as FQGNSA. The CDR3 region is CASSSRGRERADTQYF. DNA of the CDR3: TGTGCCAGCAGCTCGAGGGGGCGGGAGCGCGCAGATACGCAGTATTTT.

This chain uses TRBV20-1 with TRBJ2-1, with a weak D call TRBD2 (5 bases). The ends were cut back, 3 bases at V and 9 bases at J, with 9 bases in the middle. CDR1 and CDR2 from the germline V gene are DFQATT and SNEGSKA (reference sequence). The CDR3 spans 11 residues. CDR3 DNA sequence: TGCAGTGCTAGGGGAGAGAGTGAGCAGTTCTTC. It is translated as CSARGESEQFF.

Only a few counts were recorded for this clonotype. The chain has TRBV20-1 and TRBJ2-1; possibly TRBD1 or TRBD2 for D (5 bases each). The CDR3 is 14 amino acids. Trimming took off 3 bases at V and 1 base at J, with 10 bases between the two ends. CDR1 and CDR2 (germline): DFQATT, SNEGSKA (reference sequence). CDR3 amino acids: CSARGVVSYNEQFF. CDR3 nucleotide sequence: TGCAGTGCTAGGGGGGTCGTATCCTACAATGAGCAGTTCTTC.

This clonotype was seen only a few times. This chain uses TRBV10-3 with TRBJ2-5; 12 nucleotides agree with TRBD1. The germline V gene has CDR1 ENHRY and CDR2 SYGVKD. This CDR3 comprises 15 residues. Trimming removed 4 bases from V and 5 bases from J; junction bases left unmatched: 5. The CDR3 reads CAISGGQGARETQYF. In DNA, the CDR3 is TGTGCCATCAGTGGGGGACAGGGGGCGCGTGAGACCCAGTACTTC.

This clonotype was found a few times. The chain recombines TRBV6-5 with TRBJ2-5; TRBD2 agrees at 16 bases. This CDR3 is 19 amino acids long. The germline V gene has CDR1 MNHEY and CDR2 SVGAGI. J lost 0 bases, V lost 2 bases, and 6 bases had no gene match. The CDR3: CASSYAGLAGGPYQETQYF. CDR3 DNA: TGTGCCAGCAGTTACGCGGGACTAGCGGGGGGGCCGTACCAAGAGACCCAGTACTTC.

CDR3 region: CASSAQQGTYNSPLHF. The CDR3, as DNA: TGTGCCAGCAGTGCTCAACAGGGGACGTATAATTCACCCCTCCACTTT. V and J are TRBV7-2 and TRBJ1-6; 7 nucleotides match TRBD1. The CDR3 totals 16 residues. The ends lost 6 bases at V and 4 bases at J; junction bases unmatched: 9. Germline CDR1 SGHTA, CDR2 FQGNSA.

V is TRBV28 and J is TRBJ2-5; 8 nucleotides align to TRBD2. The CDR3 has 16 residues. CDR1 and CDR2 (germline): MDHEN, SYDVKM. V was clipped by 4 bases and J by 1 base; unmatched bases: 8. CDR3 residues: CASSSPGTRSQETQYF. CDR3 sequence (DNA): TGTGCCAGCAGTTCGCCCGGGACTAGGTCCCAAGAGACCCAGTACTTC.

The genes are TRBV7-8 and TRBJ2-7, with D possibly being TRBD2 (7 bases). The germline gives CDR1 SGHVS, CDR2 FQNEAQ. V was trimmed by 5 bases and J by 7 bases, leaving 18 bases between them. This CDR3 spans 14 amino acids. As DNA, the CDR3 is TGTGCCAGCAGCCTAGAGGGGGGGATGAATGAGCAGTACTTC. Its translation: CASSLEGGMNEQYF.

The rearrangement links TRBV7-2 to TRBJ2-7; D is ambiguous. The CDR3 length is 14 residues. V lost 5 bases and J 6 bases, leaving 17 bases between the germline ends. Germline loops: CDR1 SGHTA, CDR2 FQGNSA. The CDR3 DNA follows: TGTGCCAGCAGCCAAGGTGGCGCCCCTGGCGAGCAGTACTTC. Translated, it gives CASSQGGAPGEQYF.

The CDR3 DNA reads as TGTGCCAGCAGCTTAACATGGGCCGGGACAGGGGGCAATGAGCAGTTCTTC. Encoded protein: CASSLTWAGTGGNEQFF. The V call is TRBV7-9, the J call TRBJ2-1, with 11 bases aligning to TRBD1. Unmatched junction bases numbered 9, after V lost 2 bases and J lost 6 bases. Germline-derived CDR1 and CDR2 are SEHNR and FQNEAQ (reference sequence). The CDR3 contains 17 residues. Looking up the rest from reference TRBV7-9 and TRBJ2-1 gives the full variable domain: DTGVSQNPRHKITKRGQNVTFRCDPISEHNRLYWYRQTLGQGPEFLTYFQNEAQLEKSRLLSDRFSAERPKGSFSTLEIQRTEQGDSAMYLCASSLTWAGTGGNEQFFGPGTRLTVL.

This chain connects TRBV9 to TRBJ2-7, with 12 bases aligning to TRBD2. V trimming: 0 bases; J trimming: 5 bases; junction bases outside the gene matches: 3. Germline loops: CDR1 SGDLS, CDR2 YYNGEE. The CDR3 runs to 15 residues. CDR3 sequence: CASSVGLAGVDEQYF. In DNA form, the CDR3 reads TGTGCCAGCAGCGTAGGACTAGCGGGAGTCGACGAGCAGTACTTC.

This clonotype showed up just once. V is TRBV7-2 and J is TRBJ2-3; 8 bases agree with TRBD2. CDR1 SGHTA and CDR2 FQGNSA come from the germline V gene. With 9 bases clipped from V and 4 bases from J, the junction kept 15 bases outside the gene matches. CDR3 length: 16 residues. CDR3 protein: CASSPRGSGSADTQYF. CDR3 bases: TGTGCCAGTAGCCCCAGAGGGAGCGGGAGTGCAGATACGCAGTATTTT.